This T cell receptor (beta chain) is from a study of CD8 T cells in ankylosing spondylitis. Study-wide results and limits: Some of these motif variants have turned up before, in reports on reactive arthritis synovial fluid and blood. Blood from ankylosing spondylitis patients appeared to carry a characteristic eight-variant TCR beta motif.

The length of the CDR3 is 14 residues. The germline V gene has CDR1 SGHVS and CDR2 FNYEAQ. Trimming cost V 5 bases and J 4 bases, with 14 bases left between them. Ten or more counts support this clonotype. Its antigen is currently unknown. TCRdb reprocessed the 5' RACE reads via MiXCR and lists one record per CDR3 protein. The table includes some 250,000 distinct CDR3 sequences, around 9.1% detected once. Sequenced: blood, either unsorted or a sorted T cell fraction (not recorded which). The gene calls are TRBV7-6 and TRBJ1-1, with unresolved D. This sequence was found in a male donor with ankylosing spondylitis or in good health (not recorded which). The CDR3 nucleotides read TGTGCCAGCAGCGAGACGGGTTCGGGCACTGAAGCTTTCTTT. Its translation is CASSETGSGTEAFF.